This entry concerns a single TCR beta chain. Its antigen is unknown. PCR involved 60 Vbeta and 13 Jbeta primers. Here immunoSEQ multiplex PCR was the method, and the copy in TCRdb shows in-frame clones only, minus some. Altogether 160,000 or so clones are present, 60% to 85% being singletons, with the ten largest covering around 3.1%. The data derive from a study of cytomegalovirus exposure and HLA in healthy donors. Overall study results and limits: Using the classifier, cytomegalovirus status was reportedly diagnosed with high specificity and sensitivity. In a later analysis, across HLA loci, associated TCR counts were highest for DRB1, lowest for HLA-C. In vitro assays verified that a few CMV-associated chains recognized CMV antigens specifically.

CDR1 and CDR2 (germline): SGHRS, YFSETQ. This CDR3 is built from 14 residues. Trimming stripped 0 bases from V and 5 bases from J, with 9 bases between. The sample taken for sequencing was PBMCs. The chain combines TRBV5-1 with TRBJ2-1; D call uncertain. This sequence originates from a woman aged 40 to 50 in good health and CMV-seronegative. CDR3 nucleotides: TGCGCCAGCAGCTTGGTTCCGAGTCACAATGAGCAGTTCTTC. Its translation is CASSLVPSHNEQFF.